These 18 T cell receptor beta chains were sequenced from one sample in a study of beta chain features in type 1 diabetes. Study observations and caveats: Shortening of TCRB CDR3s, moderate but significant, appeared in all four CD4+ subsets of Type 1 diabetes patients.

Their recognized antigens are unknown. The whole isolated RNA underwent reverse transcription, so sequencing captured expressed TCRB transcripts. The method was immunoSEQ multiplex PCR; TCRdb's version includes in-frame clones alone and lacks a portion of them. The data contain roughly 700,000 clones, around 15% of them seen just once; the ten biggest clones take up 0.022%. Sequencing used naive CD4+ T cells from blood. Receptors originate from a man aged 18 to 30 with type 1 diabetes.

This clone turned up a few times. The same CDR3 also results from other DNA sequences found in this sample. CDR3 coding DNA: TGTGCCAGCAGCTTAGCAGGGGGAACCTACGAGCAGTACTTC. It codes for CASSLAGGTYEQYF. V and J are TRBV13 and TRBJ2-7; 7 bases are a match to TRBD1. The CDR3 length is 14 residues. Trimming at V came to 1 base and at J to 2 bases, leaving 2 bases not matched to a gene. The V gene's germline CDR1 is PRHDT and CDR2 FYEKMQ (reference sequence).

This rearrangement joins TRBV5-1 to TRBJ2-3; possibly TRBD2 for D (6 bases). The V and J ends lost 4 bases and 0 bases respectively, with 9 bases between them. This CDR3 contains 14 residues. Germline V gene data show CDR1 as SGHRS and CDR2 as YFSETQ. CDR3 DNA sequence: TGCGCCAGCAGCCCGGGAGATAGCACAGATACGCAGTATTTT. Protein sequence: CASSPGDSTDTQYF.

The CDR3 is CASSESASPGDTQYF. In nucleotides, the CDR3 is TGTGCCAGCAGTGAATCGGCCTCCCCGGGGGATACGCAGTATTTT. The rearrangement links TRBV25-1 to TRBJ2-3; D perhaps matches TRBD2 (5 bases). CDR1 is MGHDK, CDR2 SYGVNS, per germline. The CDR3 sequence is 15 residues long. V dropped 1 base and J dropped 6 bases, with 14 bases sitting between them.

This sequence joins TRBV5-1 and TRBJ2-7, with 10 bases that match TRBD1. Germline loops: CDR1 SGHRS, CDR2 YFSETQ. Trimming at V came to 5 bases and at J to 0 bases, leaving 11 bases not matched to a gene. This CDR3 contains 17 residues. CDR3 protein: CASSHGGQGFSSYEQYF. In DNA form, the CDR3 reads TGCGCCAGCAGTCACGGGGGACAGGGGTTCAGCTCCTACGAGCAGTACTTC. Full variable domain (outside the CDR3, taken from reference TRBV5-1 and TRBJ2-7): KAGVTQTPRYLIKTRGQQVTLSCSPISGHRSVSWYQQTPGQGLQFLFEYFSETQRNKGNFPGRFSGRQFSNSRSEMNVSTLELGDSALYLCASSHGGQGFSSYEQYFGPGTRLTVT.

The V and J genes are TRBV7-2 and TRBJ1-1; D is undetermined. The CDR3 length is 14 residues. Germline CDR1 is SGHTA and CDR2 is FQGNSA. Trimming cost V 1 base and J 1 base, with 7 bases left between them. The CDR3 DNA is TGTGCCAGCAGCTTAGTATCCCGGAACACTGAAGCTTTCTTT. Residues: CASSLVSRNTEAFF.

The V gene is TRBV27, the J gene TRBJ1-2; a possible D gene is TRBD1 (6 bases). V was clipped by 0 bases and J by 8 bases, with 10 bases between them. The CDR3 has 13 residues. Looked up from germline, CDR1 is MNHEY and CDR2 is SMNVEV (reference sequence). The CDR3 reads CASSLSLQGGYTF. CDR3 coding DNA: TGTGCCAGCAGTTTATCACTTCAGGGGGGCTACACCTTC.

The chain uses TRBV6-6 and TRBJ1-1; no clear D gene. This CDR3 has 13 residues. V was shortened by 6 bases and J by 0 bases, with 8 bases between the two germline ends. In germline, CDR1 is MNHNY, CDR2 SVGAGI (reference sequence). The CDR3 is CASRAHVNTEAFF. CDR3 nucleotide sequence: TGTGCCAGCAGGGCCCACGTGAACACTGAAGCTTTCTTT.

The V gene is TRBV2, the J gene TRBJ1-6; D gene unclear. Trimming took off 5 bases at V and 5 bases at J, with 10 bases between the two ends. Per germline, CDR1 SNHLY and CDR2 FYNNEI. The CDR3 is 14 residues long. Here the CDR3 reads CASSTTGNNSPLHF. The CDR3 DNA reads TGTGCCAGCAGTACGACGGGAAATAATTCACCCCTCCACTTT.

The chain carries TRBV19 and TRBJ1-5; 11 bases agree with TRBD1. Looked up from germline, CDR1 is LNHDA and CDR2 is SQIVND (reference sequence). Trimming cost V 4 bases and J 0 bases; bases outside gene matches: 2. The CDR3 consists of 16 residues. In DNA form, the CDR3 reads TGTGCCAGTAGTAGGACAGGGGGCATTAGCAATCAGCCCCAGCATTTT. It translates to CASSRTGGISNQPQHF. Based on the CDR3 plus reference TRBV19 and TRBJ1-5, the full variable domain is DGGITQSPKYLFRKEGQNVTLSCEQNLNHDAMYWYRQDPGQGLRLIYYSQIVNDFQKGDIAEGYSVSREKKESFPLTVTSAQKNPTAFYLCASSRTGGISNQPQHFGDGTRLSIL.

This chain uses TRBV7-9 with TRBJ2-6, with no clear D. Trimming cost V 5 bases and J 0 bases, with 11 bases left between them. This CDR3 has 16 residues. Germline assignment: CDR1 SEHNR and CDR2 FQNEAQ (reference sequence). The CDR3 DNA follows: TGTGCCAGCAGCCCCAGACCGAGCTCTGGGGCCAACGTCCTGACTTTC. The encoded protein is CASSPRPSSGANVLTF.

The rearrangement joins TRBV7-9 to TRBJ2-3, with no clear D. The V gene lost 5 bases and the J gene lost 0 bases, with 3 bases spanning the gap. The CDR3 totals 12 residues. CDR1 SEHNR and CDR2 FQNEAQ come from the germline V gene (reference sequence). Here the CDR3 reads CASSQSTDTQYF. In DNA form, the CDR3 reads TGTGCCAGCAGCCAAAGCACAGATACGCAGTATTTT.

The J gene is TRBJ2-7, the V gene TRBV27; 7 bases are a match to TRBD2. The CDR3 length is 15 residues. Trimming took 4 bases from V and 1 from J; bases not matched to a gene: 7. In germline, CDR1 is MNHEY, CDR2 SMNVEV (reference sequence). The CDR3 is CASSSLGEGSYEQYF. CDR3 bases: TGTGCCAGCAGTTCGCTCGGGGAGGGATCCTACGAGCAGTACTTC.

V gene TRBV7-9 combines with J gene TRBJ2-2, with TRBD1 as a possible D gene (5 bases). CDR3 length equals 14 residues. Trimming cost V 5 bases and J 4 bases, with 11 bases left between them. Germline V gives CDR1 SEHNR, CDR2 FQNEAQ (reference sequence). The CDR3 bases are TGTGCCAGCAGCCCAGGGTATACCACCGGGGAGCTGTTTTTT. It specifies CASSPGYTTGELFF.

In this sample, this clone turned up a few times. The same CDR3 also results from other DNA sequences found in this sample. This chain uses TRBV9 with TRBJ1-6; maybe TRBD1 (6 bases). The germline V gene has CDR1 SGDLS and CDR2 YYNGEE. CDR3 length: 14 amino acids. V lost 4 bases and J lost 5, with 10 bases in between. DNA of the CDR3: TGTGCCAGCAGCCCACGACAGGATAATTCACCCCTCCACTTT. Translation: CASSPRQDNSPLHF.

This clone was counted only a few times. The chain recombines TRBV7-2 with TRBJ1-2, with D maybe TRBD1 (5 bases). Between the trimmed V and J ends, which lost 1 base and 5 bases, there was a span of 14 bases. Germline V gene data show CDR1 as SGHTA and CDR2 as FQGNSA. The CDR3 is 15 residues long. Here the CDR3 DNA reads TGTGCCAGCAGCTTAGTTATGACAGCGCAGTATGGCTACACCTTC. Translating gives CASSLVMTAQYGYTF.

The sample holds a few counts of this clone. The chain is built from TRBV7-9 and TRBJ2-3; D is uncertain. This CDR3 spans 14 amino acids. Germline CDR1 reads SEHNR; CDR2 reads FQNEAQ (reference sequence). Trimming removed 1 base at V and 4 bases at J, with 9 bases between. CDR3 coding DNA: TGTGCCAGCAGCTTAGAAGCCCGGGCAGATACGCAGTATTTT. It codes for CASSLEARADTQYF.

This clone was detected only a few times. The V gene is TRBV5-6, the J gene TRBJ1-1, with 7 bases lining up with TRBD1. CDR3 length equals 12 residues. V gave up 5 bases and J gave up 9 bases; unmatched junction bases: 7. Germline V gives CDR1 SGHDT, CDR2 YYEEEE. CDR3 sequence: CASRLRQGQAFF. CDR3 DNA sequence: TGTGCCAGCAGACTAAGACAGGGCCAAGCTTTCTTT.

The CDR3 coding sequence is TGTGCCAGCAGCTCCCGGGACACCTTAAGCGGCAATCAGCCCCAGCATTTT. Its translation: CASSSRDTLSGNQPQHF. This chain links TRBV7-2 with TRBJ1-5, with D possibly being TRBD1 (6 bases). The CDR3 covers 17 residues. The germline V and J ends were trimmed by 4 bases and 2 bases, with 18 bases remaining between them. Germline CDR1 is SGHTA and CDR2 is FQGNSA.